The present TCR beta chain was sequenced within a study of T-cell reconstitution after alpha-beta-depleted transplantation in children. Overall study results and limits: Once a year had passed after transplant, T-cell counts and diversity came mostly from newly produced T cells. It was reported that alpha-beta T cells came from several hundred expanded graft clones (about two months after transplant).

Preparation of the TCRbeta library involved a method that used unique molecular identifiers. TCRdb recomputed calls from the PCR reads with MiXCR, one row per CDR3 protein. This table holds fewer than 350,000 distinct CDR3 sequences, approximately 7.3% found once. Trimming cost V 4 bases and J 0 bases, with 6 bases left between them. Germline values: CDR1 ENHRY, CDR2 SYGVKD. CDR3 length: 13 residues. Ten or more counts support this clonotype. Its target is unknown. This sequence joins TRBV10-3 and TRBJ2-5; no clear D. The origin of this receptor is a female patient aged 2-10 years who had a stem cell transplant for Fanconi anemia, so the T cells may come from the graft donor. The specimen comprised peripheral blood, sampled 360 days after TCRalphabeta/CD19-depleted stem cell transplant. The CDR3 sequence: CAISVEYQETQYF. The CDR3 nucleotides read TGTGCCATCAGTGTTGAGTACCAAGAGACCCAGTACTTC.